The present entry profiles one TCR beta chain with its context. Its antigen remains unknown. This specimen comes from a study of cytomegalovirus exposure and HLA in healthy donors. The CDR3 runs to 18 residues. The germline V gene encodes CDR1 SGHTA and CDR2 FQGTGA. Germline trimming cut 2 bases from V and 2 bases from J; bases unmatched to any gene: 11. Study outcomes and limitations: There were 150 or so TCR beta chains listed as cytomegalovirus-associated. About 90% or about 30% of the time was how often most TCR beta V segments were productive, according to an earlier analysis. In a later analysis, HLA-C alleles had the fewest associated TCRs, DRB1 alleles the most. The majority of CMV-associated TCR beta chains were reported as apparently HLA-restricted in a later analysis.

With 60 Vbeta and 13 Jbeta primers, the PCR was carried out. Clones were read by immunoSEQ multiplex PCR, and TCRdb kept only the in-frame ones, dropping some. The data hold approximately 150,000 clones, with approximately 72% observed a single time. The chain combines TRBV7-3 with TRBJ2-7, with 11 positions matching TRBD2. The receptor's source is a human donor in good health. Input material: PBMCs. This chain's CDR3 is CASSLLAGGPRSPYEQYF. The CDR3 coding sequence is TGTGCCAGCAGCTTACTAGCGGGGGGCCCCAGGTCCCCCTACGAGCAGTACTTC. The full variable domain, with the rest looked up from reference TRBV7-3 and TRBJ2-7, is GAGVSQTPSNKVTEKGKYVELRCDPISGHTALYWYRQSLGQGPEFLIYFQGTGAADDSGLPNDRFFAVRPEGSVSTLKIQRTERGDSAVYLCASSLLAGGPRSPYEQYFGPGTRLTVT.